A single sample is the source of the 7 T cell receptor beta chains below, sequenced in a study of cytomegalovirus exposure and HLA in healthy donors. The PCR was carried out with 60 Vbeta primers and 13 Jbeta primers. The table came from immunoSEQ multiplex PCR; TCRdb's copy has only in-frame clones and leaves some out. The sample yields roughly 120,000 clones, 75% to 85% seen once. The sample comprised PBMCs. All receptors come from a woman under 30 in good health and CMV-seropositive.

V and J are TRBV2 and TRBJ1-5, with TRBD1 matching 8 bases. The CDR3 sequence is 14 residues long. Germline V gene sequence: CDR1 SNHLY, CDR2 FYNNEI. V gave up 6 bases and J gave up 2 bases; unmatched junction bases: 3. The CDR3 spells CASRDRAGNQPQHF. CDR3 nucleotides: TGTGCCAGCAGGGACAGGGCGGGCAATCAGCCCCAGCATTTT.

This clone has only one observation. The junction departs from the called germline gene at one end, perhaps through a read error. The rearrangement joins TRBV7-9 to TRBJ1-1; a possible D gene is TRBD1 (6 bases). The germline gives CDR1 SEHNR, CDR2 FQNEAQ (reference sequence). CDR3 size: 15 residues. Here the CDR3 DNA reads TGTTCCAGCAGCCGTTCTAGGGGGTGGGTTCCTGAAGCTTTCTTT. This sequence encodes CSSSRSRGWVPEAFF.

The chain carries TRBV4-1 and TRBJ1-1; D perhaps matches TRBD1 (6 bases). The length of the CDR3 is 17 residues. The germline V gene encodes CDR1 MGHRA and CDR2 YSYEKL. Trimming left V 0 bases short and J 4 bases short, with 18 bases between. The CDR3 DNA follows: TGCGCCAGCAGCCAAGATCTTTCAGATAGGGGGATCACTGAAGCTTTCTTT. This translates into CASSQDLSDRGITEAFF.

The chain uses TRBV18 and TRBJ1-2, with D unclear. V lost 3 bases and J 3 bases, leaving 14 bases between the germline ends. The length of the CDR3 is 15 residues. The germline gives CDR1 KGHSH, CDR2 LQKENI. DNA for the CDR3: TGTGCCAGCTCACCGCCCTCTAGCTCCGACTATGGCTACACCTTC. It specifies CASSPPSSSDYGYTF.

The CDR3 is CASSLEAGEGGYYEQYF. The DNA of the CDR3 is TGTGCCAGCAGCTTGGAGGCAGGGGAGGGGGGGTACTACGAGCAGTACTTC. The V gene is TRBV5-4, the J gene TRBJ2-7, with D tentatively TRBD2 (7 bases). The CDR3 consists of 17 residues. Per the germline V gene, CDR1 is SGHNT and CDR2 is YYREEE (reference sequence). V dropped 0 bases and J dropped 3 bases, with 19 bases sitting between them.

This clone turned up a few times. CDR3 sequence (DNA): TGTGCCAGCAGCTTAGTAGCGGGAGATGAGCAGTTCTTC. Encoded protein: CASSLVAGDEQFF. This rearrangement joins TRBV7-9 to TRBJ2-1; 9 bases align to TRBD2. Germline CDR1 is SEHNR and CDR2 is FQNEAQ (reference sequence). J was trimmed by 8 bases and V by 1 base; bases with no gene match: 0. The CDR3 consists of 13 residues.

The gene calls are TRBV28 and TRBJ2-7; 8 nucleotides align to TRBD2. The CDR3 runs to 17 residues. The germline CDR1 and CDR2 sequences are MDHEN and SYDVKM. The trim removed 5 bases at V and 2 bases at J, leaving 14 bases unmatched. Here the CDR3 reads CASSPPGGSGATYEQYF. The CDR3, as DNA: TGTGCCAGCAGTCCCCCGGGGGGTAGCGGGGCAACCTACGAGCAGTACTTC.